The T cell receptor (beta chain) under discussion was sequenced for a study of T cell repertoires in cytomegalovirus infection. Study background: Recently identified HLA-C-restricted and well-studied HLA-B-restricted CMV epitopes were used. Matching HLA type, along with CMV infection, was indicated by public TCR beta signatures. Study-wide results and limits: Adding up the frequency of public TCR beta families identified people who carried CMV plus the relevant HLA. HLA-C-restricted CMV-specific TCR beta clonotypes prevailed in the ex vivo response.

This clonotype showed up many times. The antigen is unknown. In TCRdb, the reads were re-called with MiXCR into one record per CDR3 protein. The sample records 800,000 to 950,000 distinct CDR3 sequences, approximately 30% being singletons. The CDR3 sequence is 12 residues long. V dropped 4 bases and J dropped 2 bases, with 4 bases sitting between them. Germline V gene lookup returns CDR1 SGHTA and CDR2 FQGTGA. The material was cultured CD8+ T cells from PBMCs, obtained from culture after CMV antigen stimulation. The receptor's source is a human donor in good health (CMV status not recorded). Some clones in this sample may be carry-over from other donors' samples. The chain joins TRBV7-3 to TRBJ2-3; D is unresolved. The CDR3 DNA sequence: TGTGCCAGCAGCTCAACCACAGATACGCAGTATTTT. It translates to CASSSTTDTQYF.